This record looks at one T cell receptor (beta chain) sequence and its context. Its antigen is unknown. Single viable CD3+CD4+CD8-CD45RO+ cells were sorted as the memory CD4+ T cells. CMV serostatus came from serum IgG against pp150, pp28, p38, p52. The sample originates from a study of memory CD4+ T cells and cytomegalovirus serostatus. Study details: Healthy Belgian adult donors included several CMV-positive and around 25 CMV-negative people. Study-wide results and limits: Median bootstrapped AUC for CMV status was about 0.95 originally, around 0.91 US-trained.

As processed by the authors: After removing out-of-frame reads, over 2 million distinct TCRbeta sequences remained. The method was immunoSEQ multiplex PCR; TCRdb's version includes in-frame clones alone and lacks a portion of them. D and trimming come from the DNA, and the V and J calls and clone size come from that table. The sample lists about 82,000 clones; approximately 84% were seen once. V lost 2 bases to trimming and J lost 3 bases, with 10 bases between them. Per the germline V gene, CDR1 is KGHSH and CDR2 is LQKENI. The CDR3 sequence is 14 residues long. Input material: memory CD4+ T cells from blood. This receptor was obtained from an adult in good health and CMV-seronegative. J is TRBJ2-5 and V is TRBV18; D perhaps matches TRBD2 (5 bases). CDR3 bases: TGTGCCAGCTCACCAAACGAGGGTAAAGAGACCCAGTACTTC. Encoded protein: CASSPNEGKETQYF.